One and the same sample provided the 4 T cell receptor beta chains below, sequenced in a study of blood T cell repertoires in COVID-19. Clones were sequenced by immunoSEQ multiplex PCR, and TCRdb holds only the in-frame ones, with some missing. The repertoire holds around 140,000 clones, with 81% as singletons. What was sequenced was peripheral blood. These receptors were collected from a woman in her sixties or seventies with active or convalescent COVID-19.

A few counts support this clone. This rearrangement joins TRBV28 to TRBJ2-3, with 11 bases lining up with TRBD2. This CDR3 has 17 residues. CDR1 is MDHEN and CDR2 is SYDVKM in the germline V gene. The V segment lost 3 bases and the J segment 2 bases; nucleotides outside the gene matches: 7. The CDR3, as DNA: TGTGCCAGCAGTTTTAGCGGGGGGGCCGGGAACACAGATACGCAGTATTTT. Its protein is CASSFSGGAGNTDTQYF.

The chain has TRBV19 and TRBJ1-5; D call uncertain. The CDR3 consists of 12 residues. Trimming removed 6 bases from V and 9 bases from J, with 12 bases in between. Germline-derived CDR1 and CDR2 are LNHDA and SQIVND (reference sequence). The CDR3 spells CASRPGAGPQHF. CDR3 in DNA: TGTGCCAGTAGGCCAGGCGCTGGGCCCCAGCATTTT.

CDR3 in amino acids: CASSFGSGDGDTQYF. CDR3 DNA sequence: TGTGCCAGCAGCTTTGGTTCGGGAGACGGAGATACGCAGTATTTT. The V call is TRBV7-9, the J call TRBJ2-3; D might be TRBD2 (6 bases). This CDR3 contains 15 residues. Between the trimmed V and J ends, which lost 3 bases and 5 bases, there was a span of 15 bases. CDR1 SEHNR and CDR2 FQNEAQ come from the germline V gene (reference sequence).

This clone has a handful of counts. This chain joins TRBV9 and TRBJ1-6; D is undetermined. The CDR3 contains 15 residues. Trimming removed 1 base from V and 10 bases from J, with 15 bases in between. Per germline, CDR1 SGDLS and CDR2 YYNGEE. CDR3 sequence reads: CASSVKEREGSPLHF. DNA of the CDR3: TGTGCCAGCAGCGTAAAAGAACGGGAGGGCTCACCCCTCCACTTT.